The rows below give T cell receptor beta chains drawn from one sample of a study of blood T cell repertoires in COVID-19. Clones were read by immunoSEQ multiplex PCR, and TCRdb kept only the in-frame ones, dropping some. The sample lists 150,000 to 200,000 clones; around 80% were seen once. What was sequenced was peripheral blood. These receptors were obtained from a woman aged 80 or over with acute or convalescent COVID-19. Each CDR3 is given with its conserved first and last residue. Each record gives: V gene, clone size, J gene, D gene, CDR3 DNA, CDR3 protein. D genes are given only for firm matches. Rows may omit the clone size; those that give it use once, few, many or a size class.

>TRBV24-1|.|TRBJ2-1|TRBD1
TGTGCCACCAGTGCAGGGGGCGGCTACAATGAGCAGTTCTTC
CATSAGGGYNEQFF
>TRBV5-1|.|TRBJ1-1|.
TGCGCCAGCAGCTTACAGGGGAACACTGAAGCTTTCTTT
CASSLQGNTEAFF
>TRBV5-1|few|TRBJ1-2|TRBD1
TGCGCCAGCAGGCCCAGCGAAGGGGGCGCGGATGACTATGGCTACACCTTC
CASRPSEGGADDYGYTF
>TRBV12-3/TRBV12-4|.|TRBJ2-2|.
TGTGCCAGCAGTTCCTACACCGGGGAGCTGTTTTTT
CASSSYTGELFF
>TRBV4-2|.|TRBJ2-1|.
TGTGCCAGCAGCCAGGATCCCTCTTTGGCGGGATCGTACAATGAGCAGTTCTTC
CASSQDPSLAGSYNEQFF
>TRBV7-9|once|TRBJ1-1|TRBD1
TGTGCCAGCAGCCCGTCGGGACAGCCGAACACTGAAGCTTTCTTT
CASSPSGQPNTEAFF
>TRBV11-3|.|TRBJ2-1|TRBD2
TGTGCCAGCAGCTTTGGTGGGAGGGGCAATGAGCAGTTCTTC
CASSFGGRGNEQFF
>TRBV3-1/TRBV3-2|once|TRBJ1-1|.
TGTGCCAGCAGCCACACAGGGGAAGCTTTCTTT
CASSHTGEAFF
>TRBV27|.|TRBJ1-1|.
TGTGCCAGCAGTTTAGCGGGGGCTTTTACTGAAGCTTTCTTT
CASSLAGAFTEAFF
>TRBV29-1|.|TRBJ2-7|TRBD2
TGCAGCGTTGAGGGACTAGCGGGACCAGGCTCCTACGAGCAGTACTTC
CSVEGLAGPGSYEQYF
>TRBV18|.|TRBJ1-2|TRBD1
TGTGCCAGCTCACCACCGGGGCAGGGGGCGCCCAACTATGGCTACACCTTC
CASSPPGQGAPNYGYTF
>TRBV4-3|few|TRBJ2-1|.
TGCGCCAGCAGCCAAGGACAGAGCTACAATGAGCAGTTCTTC
CASSQGQSYNEQFF
>TRBV6-6|.|TRBJ1-1|.
TGTGCCAGCAGCTTCGACACCACTGAAGCTTTCTTT
CASSFDTTEAFF
>TRBV11-2|.|TRBJ2-1|TRBD2
TGTGCCAGCAGCTTAGACAGGGCTAGCGGGGGGATCTTC
CASSLDRASGGIF
>TRBV5-4|.|TRBJ2-4|.
TGTGCCAGCAGCTTGAATCGGGCTAGCGCAAACATTCAGTACTTC
CASSLNRASANIQYF
>TRBV30|.|TRBJ2-2|TRBD2
TGTGCCGCAACCGGGACTAGGCACACCGGGGAGCTGTTTTTT
CAATGTRHTGELFF
>TRBV27|.|TRBJ1-2|.
TGTGCCAGCAGTCCACAGGGCGTTTATGGCTACACCTTC
CASSPQGVYGYTF
>TRBV28|.|TRBJ2-3|TRBD2
TGTGCCAGCAGTTCGATCGGGGGGGAGTCGGATACGCAGTATTTT
CASSSIGGESDTQYF
>TRBV27|.|TRBJ1-1|.
TGTGCCAGCACCCGTGGGGCTTACATGAACACTGAAGCTTTCTTT
CASTRGAYMNTEAFF
>TRBV11-2|.|TRBJ2-3|TRBD2
TGTGCCAGCAGCTCGGACTCGGGGGGTGGGGCAGATACGCAGTATTTT
CASSSDSGGGADTQYF
>TRBV30|.|TRBJ1-1|.
TGTGCCTGGAGTGTTCAGCTTGGGAGCACTGAAGCTTTCTTT
CAWSVQLGSTEAFF
>TRBV10-3|few|TRBJ2-4|TRBD2
TGTGCCATCAGTGAGTCAGGACTAGCGGGAGGTGCGCTAGCCAAAAACATTCAGTACTTC
CAISESGLAGGALAKNIQYF